These 15 T cell receptor beta chains share one sample of origin, sequenced in a study of T-cell memory formation after mild COVID-19. TCRdb reprocessed the 5' RACE reads via MiXCR and lists one record per CDR3 protein. The data hold 250,000 or so distinct CDR3 sequences, with approximately 9% observed a single time. The sample consisted of PBMCs or a T cell subset sorted from them (not recorded which). These TCRs come from a young man who had mild COVID-19 (a few samples of this study predate the infection). Cell type and time point are not known.

This sequence joins TRBV7-2 and TRBJ2-7; 7 bases line up with TRBD1. Trimming took 5 bases from V and 3 from J; bases not matched to a gene: 4. The CDR3 spans 13 residues. Germline V gene data show CDR1 as SGHTA and CDR2 as FQGNSA. Written as DNA, the CDR3 is TGTGCCAGCAGCCTCTGGACAGGCTACGAGCAGTACGTC. Translated: CASSLWTGYEQYV.

In its sample, this clonotype was seen a few times. This chain uses TRBV20-1 with TRBJ1-3, with TRBD1 matching 9 bases. CDR3 size: 14 residues. The germline V gene encodes CDR1 DFQATT and CDR2 SNEGSKA (reference sequence). Trimming cost V 3 bases and J 3 bases; bases outside gene matches: 3. CDR3 DNA: TGCAGTGCTAGGGACAGGGGAGGTGGAAACACCATATATTTT. It yields the protein CSARDRGGGNTIYF.

The genes are TRBV7-2 and TRBJ2-3; TRBD2 might be the D (6 bases). V lost 2 bases and J lost 1, with 13 bases in between. The CDR3 totals 16 residues. CDR1 is SGHTA, CDR2 FQGNSA, per germline. This CDR3 reads CASSLTWTTRTDTQYF. Written as DNA, the CDR3 is TGTGCCAGCAGCTTAACCTGGACTACCCGCACAGATACGCAGTATTTT.

This clonotype came up many times. Here the CDR3 reads CASSFPGTAGNTIYF. CDR3 bases: TGTGCCAGCAGCTTCCCCGGGACAGCAGGAAACACCATATATTTT. The V gene is TRBV7-9, the J gene TRBJ1-3; TRBD1 aligns across 7 bases. The trim removed 3 bases at V and 4 bases at J, leaving 6 bases unmatched. The CDR3 is made up of 15 amino acids. In germline, CDR1 is SEHNR, CDR2 FQNEAQ (reference sequence).

Ten or more counts support this clonotype. This clone may be a read error of a much larger clone one base away. This sequence joins TRBV15 and TRBJ2-5; D is undetermined. Trimming took 0 bases from V and 5 from J, leaving 4 bases between them. Germline CDR1 and CDR2: LNHNV and YYDKDF (reference sequence). The CDR3 is made up of 12 amino acids. CDR3 amino acids: CATSRDWETQYF. CDR3 DNA sequence: TGTGCCACCAGCAGAGATTGGGAGACCCAGTACTTC.

CDR3 region: CASTRISGTGGTDTQYF. The CDR3 DNA follows: TGTGCCAGCACGCGCATATCCGGGACAGGGGGCACAGATACGCAGTATTTT. V and J are TRBV6-1 and TRBJ2-3; the match to TRBD1 covers 10 bases. Germline CDR1 MNHNS, CDR2 SASEGT. With 7 bases clipped from V and 1 base from J, the junction kept 11 bases outside the gene matches. The CDR3 is 17 residues long.

The chain employs TRBV7-7 and TRBJ2-2, with no clear D. Germline V lookup: CDR1 SSHAT, CDR2 FNYEAQ (reference sequence). This CDR3 spans 13 amino acids. CDR3: CASSEFGSGELFF. The CDR3 nucleotides read TGTGCTAGCTCCGAGTTTGGAAGCGGGGAGCTGTTTTTT.

As regards this clonotype: No DNA is shown, since the ends of the CDR3 on it are uncertain; the CDR3 is the one TCRdb lists. The CDR3 spells CSAFGGGNAGEKYV. The chain has TRBV20-1 and TRBJ2-7; the table names TRBD2, a call not compared with the DNA. Including both end residues, the CDR3 is 14 amino acids long. CDR1 and CDR2 from the germline V gene are DFQATT and SNEGSKA (reference sequence).

The chain is built from TRBV12-3 or TRBV12-4 and TRBJ2-2, with no clear D. CDR3 length: 13 residues. V was cut by 3 bases and J by 6 bases, with 8 bases left in between. The CDR3: CASSFASAGELFF. In DNA form, the CDR3 reads TGTGCCAGCAGTTTCGCTAGTGCCGGGGAGCTGTTTTTT.

This clonotype was detected only a few times. The chain employs TRBV19 and TRBJ2-2, with D hard to call. This CDR3 contains 11 residues. Between the trimmed V and J ends, which lost 8 bases and 4 bases, there was a span of 5 bases. Germline CDR1 is LNHDA and CDR2 is SQIVND (reference sequence). Here the CDR3 reads CASGPTGELFF. CDR3 DNA: TGTGCCAGTGGTCCCACCGGGGAGCTGTTTTTT.

This clonotype was counted at least ten times. The J gene is TRBJ1-1, the V gene TRBV6-5, with D uncertain. V was shortened by 7 bases and J by 3 bases, with 15 bases between the two germline ends. CDR1 is MNHEY, CDR2 SVGAGI, per germline. The CDR3 is 14 residues long. This CDR3 is CASTPGGRDTEAFF. The CDR3 nucleotides read TGTGCCAGCACCCCGGGTGGCCGAGACACTGAAGCTTTCTTT.

A few counts support this clonotype. The genes are TRBV7-2 and TRBJ1-5, with a weak D call TRBD1 (6 bases). The CDR3 has 15 amino acids. The germline gives CDR1 SGHTA, CDR2 FQGNSA. Trimming pared 8 bases from V and 5 bases from J, leaving 19 bases between. The DNA of the CDR3 is TGTGCCAGCGCCTACAGGGCAGGGGCTGATCAGCCCCAGCATTTT. It specifies CASAYRAGADQPQHF.

V is TRBV28 and J is TRBJ2-3; 7 bases map to TRBD2. Trimming cost V 3 bases and J 5 bases; bases outside gene matches: 8. Germline CDR1 MDHEN, CDR2 SYDVKM. There are 15 residues in the CDR3. The CDR3 nucleotides read TGTGCCAGCAGTTTGGGCGGGGGAGCGCTAGATACGCAGTATTTT. It yields the protein CASSLGGGALDTQYF.

J is TRBJ2-7 and V is TRBV5-1; TRBD1 agrees at 10 bases. The V and J ends lost 3 bases and 2 bases, in that order; junction bases with no gene match: 8. The CDR3 has 16 amino acids. CDR1 and CDR2 from the germline V gene are SGHRS and YFSETQ. The CDR3 loop reads CASSSTHGQGAYEQYF. The CDR3 DNA follows: TGCGCCAGCAGCTCCACCCACGGACAGGGGGCCTACGAGCAGTACTTC.

This clonotype was detected once. The genes are TRBV5-1 and TRBJ2-3, with 11 bases fitting TRBD2. J gave up 5 bases and V 9 bases, and 8 bases lay outside the gene matches. Germline-derived CDR1 and CDR2 are SGHRS and YFSETQ. The CDR3 has 14 residues. CDR3 protein: CATRSGGAIDTQYF. The CDR3 DNA is TGCGCCACCCGTAGCGGGGGGGCGATAGATACGCAGTATTTT.